This T cell receptor beta chain was identified in a study of shared clonotypes between healthy human individuals. In germline, CDR1 is SGHKS, CDR2 YYEKEE (reference sequence). This CDR3 region has 9 residues. CD4+ cells underwent separation, giving CD45RA+ naive and CD45RA-negative memory subsets. Sequenced by immunoSEQ multiplex PCR; TCRdb stores in-frame clones only, minus some. In the table there are 2,500,000 or so clones, roughly 90% of which are singletons. The source is a young man in good health. Some clones in this sample may be carry-over from other donors' samples. The specimen was naive CD4+ T cells from PBMCs. Noted subset: CD45RA+ positively selected. The V call is TRBV5-5, the J call TRBJ2-2; D is undetermined. CDR3 region: CGKYGELFF. The CDR3 DNA reads as TGTGGTAAGTATGGGGAGCTGTTTTTT.